A single sample gave rise to the 10 T cell receptor beta chains below, sequenced in a study of identical twins. From the 5' RACE reads, TCRdb called clonotypes with MiXCR, one entry per CDR3 protein. The sample has 500,000 or so distinct CDR3 sequences; 13% to 15% are singletons. These records were also assigned to another study, of yellow fever vaccine responses in identical twins.

The material sequenced was CD4+ T cells sorted from blood. These receptors were collected from a woman aged 18-30 years in good health.

This clonotype was seen at least ten times. V usage is TRBV15 and J usage is TRBJ1-5; D uncertain. The V gene's germline CDR1 is LNHNV and CDR2 YYDKDF (reference sequence). The CDR3 contains 15 residues. V was shortened by 0 bases and J by 6 bases, with 12 bases between the two germline ends. CDR3 nucleotides: TGTGCCACCAGCAGAGAGCGGGCGGCGGGTCAGCCCCAGCATTTT. The encoded protein is CATSRERAAGQPQHF.

This clonotype was observed a handful of times. This chain links TRBV20-1 with TRBJ2-3; 8 bases agree with TRBD1. Germline V lookup: CDR1 DFQATT, CDR2 SNEGSKA (reference sequence). The CDR3 loop spans 15 amino acids. V lost 0 bases, J lost 5 bases, and 7 bases stayed unmatched. In nucleotides, the CDR3 is TGCAGTGCTAGAGATCGTCAGGGGGCAGGAGATACGCAGTATTTT. Amino acid sequence: CSARDRQGAGDTQYF.

In its sample, this clonotype was seen a few times. The V gene is TRBV5-1, the J gene TRBJ2-7, with 12 nucleotides matching TRBD1. The CDR3 totals 14 residues. Germline trimming cut 3 bases from V and 6 bases from J; bases unmatched to any gene: 4. Looked up from germline, CDR1 is SGHRS and CDR2 is YFSETQ. CDR3 amino acids: CASSSGQGALEQYF. DNA of the CDR3: TGCGCCAGCAGCTCGGGACAGGGGGCCCTCGAGCAGTACTTC.

The chain carries TRBV5-1 and TRBJ2-3; 7 nucleotides agree with TRBD1. CDR1 and CDR2 from the germline V gene are SGHRS and YFSETQ. The CDR3 length is 14 residues. V shed 4 bases and J 4 bases; nucleotides not matched to a gene: 6. CDR3: CASSLDRLPDTQYF. In nucleotides, the CDR3 is TGCGCCAGCAGCCTGGACAGGTTGCCAGATACGCAGTATTTT.

This clonotype was seen a few times. The gene calls are TRBV28 and TRBJ1-2; weak D call: TRBD1 (5 bases). The CDR3 spans 14 residues. V was pared by 2 bases and J by 3 bases, with 10 bases between. The germline V gene has CDR1 MDHEN and CDR2 SYDVKM. CDR3 in DNA: TGTGCCAGCAGTTTAGGAGGCAGGGACTATGGCTACACCTTC. As protein: CASSLGGRDYGYTF.

The chain's CDR3 is CSARDMTSGTKQYF. The CDR3 nucleotides are TGCAGTGCTAGAGATATGACTAGCGGGACAAAGCAGTACTTC. This rearrangement joins TRBV20-1 to TRBJ2-7; 11 positions match TRBD2. Germline CDR1 reads DFQATT; CDR2 reads SNEGSKA (reference sequence). The CDR3 is 14 amino acids. Trimming removed 0 bases from V and 8 bases from J; junction bases left unmatched: 6.

The rearrangement uses TRBV10-3 and TRBJ2-7, with D unresolved. The V gene's germline CDR1 is ENHRY and CDR2 SYGVKD. Between the trimmed V and J ends, which lost 6 bases and 4 bases, there was a span of 7 bases. This CDR3 region has 11 residues. Written as DNA, the CDR3 is TGTGCCATCAGGGATCTTTACGAGCAGTACTTC. Amino acid sequence: CAIRDLYEQYF.

The sample holds one count of this clonotype. This chain joins TRBV4-2 and TRBJ2-7; D not resolved. CDR1 and CDR2 from the germline V gene are LGHNA and YNFKEQ. The CDR3 has 11 amino acids. V was trimmed by 5 bases and J by 6 bases, leaving 8 bases between them. This CDR3 reads CASSGTSEQYF. For the CDR3, the DNA is TGTGCCAGCAGCGGCACCAGCGAGCAGTACTTC.

V is TRBV28 and J is TRBJ2-6, with D perhaps TRBD2 (7 bases). The CDR3 spans 17 residues. Germline values: CDR1 MDHEN, CDR2 SYDVKM. The V and J ends lost 2 bases and 2 bases respectively, with 13 bases between them. The CDR3 DNA sequence: TGTGCCAGCAGTTTACGTCCGGGGGGCGCTGGGGCCAACGTCCTGACTTTC. Translating it yields CASSLRPGGAGANVLTF.

This clonotype has a handful of counts. V and J are TRBV5-8 and TRBJ1-4; D gene unclear. Trimming left V 3 bases short and J 10 bases short, with 16 bases between. Germline CDR1 is SGHTS and CDR2 is YDEGEE. The CDR3 is made up of 14 amino acids. DNA for the CDR3: TGTGCCAGCAGCTCGGACCCCAGGTCAGGAAAACTGTTTTTT. Its protein product is CASSSDPRSGKLFF.